This record looks at one TCR beta chain sequence and its context. Antigen unknown. This entry comes from a study of PD-1 blockade in mismatch repair-deficient tumors. The germline V gene has CDR1 MNHEY and CDR2 SVGAGI. This CDR3 is built from 14 residues. Between the trimmed V and J ends, which lost 2 bases and 1 base, there was a span of 9 bases. The TCR-sequenced patients were a few responders to pembrolizumab. Study results and caveats: After pembrolizumab, tumor-resident clones rose rapidly, then generally contracted before radiologic responses.

TCRdb's copy holds only in-frame clones and misses some; the assay was immunoSEQ multiplex PCR. The sample consists of 85,000 to 130,000 clones, 82% of them appearing once. This chain connects TRBV6-5 to TRBJ2-7, with D uncertain. This specimen consisted of peripheral blood, obtained less than 37 weeks after starting pembrolizumab. The sequence was collected from an adult with mismatch repair-deficient cancer. CDR3 DNA: TGTGCCAGCAGTTACAGCGTCAGGTCCTACGAGCAGTACTTC. Translating gives CASSYSVRSYEQYF.